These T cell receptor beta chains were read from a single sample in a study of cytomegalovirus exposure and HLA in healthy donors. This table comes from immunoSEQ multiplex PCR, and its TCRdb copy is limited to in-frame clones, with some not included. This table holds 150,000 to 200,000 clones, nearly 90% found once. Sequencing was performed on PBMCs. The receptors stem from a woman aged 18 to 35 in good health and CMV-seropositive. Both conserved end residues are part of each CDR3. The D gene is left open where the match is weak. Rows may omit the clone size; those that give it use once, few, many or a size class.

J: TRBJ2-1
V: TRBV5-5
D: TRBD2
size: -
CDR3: CASSLLLAGANNEQFF
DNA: TGTGCCAGCAGTCTCCTCTTAGCGGGAGCTAACAATGAGCAGTTCTTC

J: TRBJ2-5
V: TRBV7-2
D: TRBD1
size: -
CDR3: CASSFDRGRETQYF
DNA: TGTGCCAGCAGCTTCGACAGGGGGCGAGAGACCCAGTACTTC

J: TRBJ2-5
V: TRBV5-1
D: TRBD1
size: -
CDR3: CASSLADRGRGETQYF
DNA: TGCGCCAGCAGCTTGGCCGACAGGGGGCGAGGGGAGACCCAGTACTTC

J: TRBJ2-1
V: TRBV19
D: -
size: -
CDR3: CASNSQRASYNEQFF
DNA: TGTGCCAGTAATTCTCAGCGGGCCTCCTACAATGAGCAGTTCTTC

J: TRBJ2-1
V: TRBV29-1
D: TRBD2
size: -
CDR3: CSAGLAGPYNEQFF
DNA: TGCAGCGCCGGACTAGCGGGACCCTACAATGAGCAGTTCTTC

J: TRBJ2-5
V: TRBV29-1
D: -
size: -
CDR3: CSVRPTQETQYF
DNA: TGCAGCGTTCGACCGACACAAGAGACCCAGTACTTC

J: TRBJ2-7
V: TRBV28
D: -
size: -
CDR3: CASSVDSYEQYF
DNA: TGTGCCAGCAGTGTGGACAGCTACGAGCAGTACTTC

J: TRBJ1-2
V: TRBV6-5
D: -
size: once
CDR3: CASSYMGGTVRGYTF
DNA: TGTGCCAGCAGTTACATGGGGGGAACAGTGAGAGGCTACACCTTC

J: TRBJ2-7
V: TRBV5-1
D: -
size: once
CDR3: CASSIQLRDTGYEQYF
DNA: TGCGCCAGCAGCATCCAACTCCGGGACACTGGCTACGAGCAGTACTTC

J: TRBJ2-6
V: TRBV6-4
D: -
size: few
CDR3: CASSEDSSSGANVLTF
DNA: TGTGCCAGCAGTGAGGACAGTTCCTCTGGGGCCAACGTCCTGACTTTC